Each of the 11 T cell receptor beta chains below was sequenced from the same sample in a study of control samples from healthy donors and cancer patients (dated by TCRdb to the early 2020s). Receptors were amplified or captured by the immunoSEQ multiplex PCR assay. TCRdb carries this immuneACCESS record with in-frame sequences only. Its versions omit some clonotypes, under half of them owing to an unresolved V gene in the studies checked, with the rest unexplained. Counted in this sample were 110,000 or so clones; more than 80% of them appeared once. The ten largest clones add up to roughly 40% of the sample. Sequenced input: blood. These receptors all come from a man aged 45-65 years in good health.

V gene TRBV6-5 combines with J gene TRBJ1-2, with D possibly being TRBD1 (5 bases). CDR1 and CDR2 (germline): MNHEY, SVGAGI. The CDR3 runs 15 residues. V lost 2 bases and J 7 bases, leaving 17 bases between the germline ends. CDR3 DNA: TGTGCCAGCAGTTACCATTATGCCAGGGCGGGTGGCTACACCTTC. Residues: CASSYHYARAGGYTF.

The genes are TRBV11-2 and TRBJ1-2, with D hard to call. CDR1 is SGHAT, CDR2 FQNNGV, per germline. Trimming took off 0 bases at V and 4 bases at J, with 9 bases between the two ends. The length of the CDR3 is 14 residues. The CDR3 DNA follows: TGTGCCAGCAGCTTAGAGAGTACTAGCTATGGCTACACCTTC. Encoded protein: CASSLESTSYGYTF.

This rearrangement joins TRBV6-2 or TRBV6-3 to TRBJ1-2; maybe TRBD1 (6 bases). Germline CDR1 reads MNHEY; CDR2 reads SVGEGT. The CDR3 runs 15 residues. V was pared by 1 base and J by 6 bases, with 15 bases between. The CDR3 reads CASSYLGAGPHGYTF. The CDR3 DNA reads as TGTGCCAGCAGTTACTTGGGGGCAGGACCACATGGCTACACCTTC.

The rearrangement links TRBV4-2 to TRBJ2-1; D remains ambiguous. The CDR3 runs to 13 residues. Germline V gene lookup returns CDR1 LGHNA and CDR2 YNFKEQ. Trimming stripped 0 bases from V and 15 bases from J, with 15 bases between. The CDR3 coding sequence is TGTGCCAGCAGCCAAGACCTGTGGGATCTCCCGTTCTTC. It encodes CASSQDLWDLPFF.

The chain is built from TRBV6-6 and TRBJ1-5; possible D gene TRBD1, 5 bases. The CDR3 spans 16 residues. Deletions cut 4 bases from V and 5 bases from J, with 18 bases between. Germline CDR1 and CDR2: MNHNY and SVGAGI (reference sequence). This CDR3 is CASSSTLRTPDQPQHF. The CDR3 DNA sequence: TGTGCCAGCAGTTCGACCCTCCGGACACCGGATCAGCCCCAGCATTTT.

This chain uses TRBV5-1 with TRBJ1-5, with D perhaps TRBD1 (5 bases). Looked up from germline, CDR1 is SGHRS and CDR2 is YFSETQ. With 0 bases removed from V and 6 bases from J, the gap between germline ends came to 13 bases. The CDR3 loop spans 15 amino acids. The CDR3 is CASSLEGRVGQPQHF. CDR3 nucleotide sequence: TGCGCCAGCAGCTTGGAGGGCAGGGTTGGTCAGCCCCAGCATTTT.

The V gene is TRBV5-6, the J gene TRBJ1-2; TRBD1 agrees at 7 bases. The CDR3 extends over 15 amino acids. Trimming took 4 bases from V and 5 from J; bases not matched to a gene: 11. CDR1 and CDR2 (germline): SGHDT, YYEEEE. DNA of the CDR3: TGTGCCAGCAGCCACGACTCTGACAGGGTGTATGGCTACACCTTC. Amino acids: CASSHDSDRVYGYTF.

V is TRBV4-3 and J is TRBJ1-2; 10 bases align to TRBD1. V was clipped by 6 bases and J by 2 bases; unmatched bases: 0. Per germline, CDR1 LGHNA and CDR2 YSLEER. The CDR3 loop spans 13 amino acids. The CDR3 loop is CASRDRGNYGYTF. CDR3 in DNA: TGCGCCAGCAGGGACAGGGGGAACTATGGCTACACCTTC.

V and J are TRBV5-4 and TRBJ2-7, with TRBD1 matching 7 bases. This CDR3 comprises 15 residues. Unmatched junction bases numbered 13, after V lost 4 bases and J lost 6 bases. The germline V gene has CDR1 SGHNT and CDR2 YYREEE (reference sequence). CDR3 in DNA: TGTGCCAGCAGCCCTCCCAAGGCCCCAGGGGGCGAGCAGTACTTC. Translated, it gives CASSPPKAPGGEQYF.

The J gene is TRBJ2-2, the V gene TRBV2; D call uncertain. The CDR3 contains 14 residues. Trimming took off 2 bases at V and 1 base at J, with 5 bases between the two ends. From germline, CDR1 is SNHLY and CDR2 FYNNEI. The CDR3 coding sequence is TGTGCCAGCAGTGAACAGGAGAACACCGGGGAGCTGTTTTTT. Translated, it gives CASSEQENTGELFF. Full variable domain (rest looked up from reference TRBV2 and TRBJ2-2): EPEVTQTPSHQVTQMGQEVILRCVPISNHLYFYWYRQILGQKVEFLVSFYNNEISEKSEIFDDQFSVERPDGSNFTLKIRSTKLEDSAMYFCASSEQENTGELFFGEGSRLTVL.

The chain carries TRBV6-5 and TRBJ2-7; the D is unclear. CDR1 and CDR2 (germline): MNHEY, SVGAGI. Between the trimmed V and J ends, which lost 6 bases and 3 bases, there was a span of 9 bases. CDR3 size: 12 residues. This CDR3 reads CASRDGRYEQYF. The DNA for the CDR3 is TGTGCCAGCAGGGACGGGCGCTACGAGCAGTACTTC.